The clone carrying this T cell receptor beta chain occurred a few times. Its antigen remains unidentified. Libraries of TCR beta came from quantitative 5'-RACE with molecular barcodes. TCRdb called the 5' RACE reads again in MiXCR, with one record for every CDR3 protein. The table includes under 850,000 distinct CDR3 sequences, around a fifth detected once. This CDR3 contains 15 residues. V was pared by 6 bases and J by 0 bases, with 18 bases between. CDR1 and CDR2 from the germline V gene are DFQATT and SNEGSKA (reference sequence). These data come from a study of CD8 T cells in ankylosing spondylitis. Points from the study as a whole: Reportedly, disease-linked clones are significantly enriched in ankylosing spondylitis patients' matched synovial fluid. Disease-linked clones bore a CD8+ phenotype and were relatively rare in peripheral blood. Reactive arthritis synovial fluid and blood were previously reported to contain some motif variants. A motif in TCR beta, a set of under 10 highly homologous variants, appeared characteristic of ankylosing spondylitis blood.

The chain recombines TRBV20-1 with TRBJ2-7; no firm D call. The TCR sequence derives from a male donor with ankylosing spondylitis. The sequenced material came from blood, either unsorted or a sorted T cell fraction (not recorded which). CDR3 sequence: CSARVFEQHSYEQYF. In nucleotides, the CDR3 is TGCAGTGCCCGGGTTTTTGAGCAGCACTCCTACGAGCAGTACTTC.